The next 17 T cell receptor beta chains were all read from a single sample in a study of blood T cell repertoires in COVID-19. Only in-frame clones appear in the TCRdb table, and some are missing; sequencing was by immunoSEQ multiplex PCR. The profile covers fewer than 200,000 clones, with 70% to 85% appearing a single time and around 12% taken by the ten largest. The specimen sequenced was PBMCs or T cells enriched from blood (not recorded which). These receptors were collected from a man aged 50 to 60 who had recovered from COVID-19.

The chain combines TRBV5-6 with TRBJ1-6; D is undetermined. Germline CDR1 is SGHDT and CDR2 is YYEEEE. Trimming left V 2 bases short and J 7 bases short, with 10 bases between. CDR3 length: 14 residues. The CDR3 spells CASSLSGGNSPLHF. Written as DNA, the CDR3 is TGTGCCAGCAGCTTAAGTGGAGGGAATTCACCCCTCCACTTT.

A single count supports this clone. The J gene is TRBJ2-1, the V gene TRBV11-2; TRBD1 matches 9 bases. J was trimmed by 9 bases and V by 0 bases; bases with no gene match: 6. Germline CDR1 is SGHAT and CDR2 is FQNNGV. The CDR3 covers 15 residues. CDR3 in DNA: TGTGCCAGCAGCTTAGAGGGGACAGGGTGGGGTGAGCAGTTCTTC. It yields the protein CASSLEGTGWGEQFF.

The chain has TRBV3-1 (or the pseudogene TRBV3-2) and TRBJ1-2, with TRBD1 matching over 9 bases. The CDR3 runs to 15 residues. Germline V gene sequence: CDR1 LGHDT, CDR2 YNNKEL (reference sequence). The ends lost 1 base at V and 5 bases at J; junction bases unmatched: 5. The CDR3 region is CASSQGDRGVYGYTF. The DNA for the CDR3 is TGTGCCAGCAGCCAAGGAGACAGGGGGGTATATGGCTACACCTTC.

The J gene is TRBJ2-7, the V gene TRBV9; 7 bases line up with TRBD1. There are 14 residues in the CDR3. The germline CDR1 and CDR2 sequences are SGDLS and YYNGEE. V gave up 4 bases and J gave up 0 bases; unmatched junction bases: 4. The CDR3 nucleotides read TGTGCCAGCAGCCCCCGACAGGGCTCCTACGAGCAGTACTTC. This gives the protein CASSPRQGSYEQYF. The full variable domain, rest sourced from reference TRBV9 and TRBJ2-7, is DSGVTQTPKHLITATGQRVTLRCSPRSGDLSVYWYQQSLDQGLQFLIQYYNGEERAKGNILERFSAQQFPDLHSELNLSSLELGDSALYFCASSPRQGSYEQYFGPGTRLTVT.

This chain joins TRBV29-1 and TRBJ2-1; D remains unclear. The CDR3 extends over 13 amino acids. Germline CDR1 reads SQVTM; CDR2 reads ANQGSEA. The germline V and J ends were trimmed by 3 bases and 0 bases, with 6 bases remaining between them. The CDR3 coding sequence is TGCAGCGTTGACCGGAGCTCCTACAATGAGCAGTTCTTC. Its translation is CSVDRSSYNEQFF.

The gene calls are TRBV7-9 and TRBJ1-6; a weak D match, TRBD1 (5 bases). The CDR3 contains 13 residues. V was cut by 4 bases and J by 8 bases, with 9 bases left in between. Germline V CDR1 and CDR2: SEHNR, FQNEAQ (reference sequence). In nucleotides, the CDR3 is TGTGCCAGCAGCTCAGGGACTTATTCACCCCTCCACTTT. Translating it yields CASSSGTYSPLHF.

The rearrangement joins TRBV3-1 (or the pseudogene TRBV3-2) to TRBJ2-2; the match to TRBD1 covers 8 bases. The germline gives CDR1 LGHDT, CDR2 YNNKEL (reference sequence). The length of the CDR3 is 14 residues. V lost 6 bases to trimming and J lost 5 bases; unmatched junction nucleotides: 5. CDR3 in amino acids: CASRRDRGTGELFF. For the CDR3, the DNA is TGTGCCAGCAGGCGCGACAGGGGAACCGGGGAGCTGTTTTTT.

The J gene is TRBJ2-7, the V gene TRBV30, with D possibly matching TRBD2 (5 bases). Germline CDR1 is GTSNPN and CDR2 is SVGIG (reference sequence). The germline V and J ends were trimmed by 3 bases and 3 bases, with 12 bases remaining between them. CDR3 length: 13 residues. CDR3 coding DNA: TGTGCCTGGAGGGGTATAGGACTCTACGAGCAGTACTTC. It specifies CAWRGIGLYEQYF. The entire variable domain, with the rest obtained from reference TRBV30 and TRBJ2-7, is as follows: SQTIHQWPATLVQPVGSPLSLECTVEGTSNPNLYWYRQAAGRGLQLLFYSVGIGQISSEVPQNLSASRPQDRQFILSSKKLLLSDSGFYLCAWRGIGLYEQYFGPGTRLTVT.

The chain links TRBV19 to TRBJ1-1; D not resolved. V was clipped by 0 bases and J by 0 bases, with 11 bases between them. Germline values: CDR1 LNHDA, CDR2 SQIVND (reference sequence). The CDR3 consists of 16 residues. The CDR3 bases are TGTGCCAGTAGTATAGAGCCAAAGTACATGAACACTGAAGCTTTCTTT. Encoded protein: CASSIEPKYMNTEAFF.

The V gene is TRBV10-3, the J gene TRBJ2-1; 13 positions match TRBD2. V was pared by 0 bases and J by 2 bases, with 7 bases of the junction left unmatched. The CDR3 sequence is 19 residues long. Germline CDR1 is ENHRY and CDR2 is SYGVKD. The CDR3 DNA sequence: TGTGCCATCAGTGAGTCAGGACTAGCGGGGGTGACGACCTACAATGAGCAGTTCTTC. This translates into CAISESGLAGVTTYNEQFF.

This sequence joins TRBV29-1 and TRBJ1-4, with a weak D call TRBD1 (6 bases). The ends were cut back, 4 bases at V and 8 bases at J, with 11 bases in the middle. The CDR3 length is 12 residues. Germline V gene lookup returns CDR1 SQVTM and CDR2 ANQGSEA. DNA of the CDR3: TGCAGCGTTGGCCGAACAGGGGAAAAACTGTTTTTT. Amino acid sequence: CSVGRTGEKLFF.

This chain connects TRBV30 to TRBJ2-3; no reliable D call. The germline V gene encodes CDR1 GTSNPN and CDR2 SVGIG (reference sequence). Trimming stripped 3 bases from V and 0 bases from J, with 10 bases between. CDR3 length: 14 residues. DNA for the CDR3: TGTGCCTGGAGAGCGATCGCGAGCACAGATACGCAGTATTTT. This gives the protein CAWRAIASTDTQYF. The full variable domain, its missing parts supplied by reference TRBV30 and TRBJ2-3, is SQTIHQWPATLVQPVGSPLSLECTVEGTSNPNLYWYRQAAGRGLQLLFYSVGIGQISSEVPQNLSASRPQDRQFILSSKKLLLSDSGFYLCAWRAIASTDTQYFGPGTRLTVL.

This clone showed up just once. The rearrangement uses TRBV7-3 and TRBJ1-2; D not certain. The germline V gene encodes CDR1 SGHTA and CDR2 FQGTGA. Trimming took off 5 bases at V and 2 bases at J, with 12 bases between the two ends. There are 14 residues in the CDR3. For the CDR3, the DNA is TGTGCCAGCAGCGCCCTGACTAGAAACTATGGCTACACCTTC. Encoded protein: CASSALTRNYGYTF.

CDR3 in amino acids: CASSLGQSTGELFF. The CDR3, as DNA: TGTGCCAGCAGCCTGGGACAGTCCACCGGGGAGCTGTTTTTT. The genes are TRBV11-3 and TRBJ2-2; 7 bases agree with TRBD1. CDR3 size: 14 residues. Trimming at V came to 5 bases and at J to 4 bases, leaving 4 bases not matched to a gene. Germline assignment: CDR1 SGHNT and CDR2 YENEEA.

This clone was detected a few times. The V call is TRBV7-9, the J call TRBJ1-5, with 8 bases identical to TRBD1. CDR1 and CDR2 (germline): SEHNR, FQNEAQ (reference sequence). J was trimmed by 5 bases and V by 5 bases; bases with no gene match: 2. The CDR3 has 13 amino acids. Written as DNA, the CDR3 is TGTGCCAGCAGCCCGACAGGGGATCAGCCCCAGCATTTT. As protein: CASSPTGDQPQHF.

This chain connects TRBV7-9 to TRBJ2-7; no clear D gene. Germline CDR1 reads SEHNR; CDR2 reads FQNEAQ (reference sequence). Trimming shortened V by 2 bases and J by 0 bases, and 8 bases separated the two germline ends. The CDR3 runs 14 residues. The CDR3 DNA follows: TGTGCCAGCAGCTTATCCTTCGGCTCCTACGAGCAGTACTTC. It encodes CASSLSFGSYEQYF.

In DNA form, the CDR3 reads TGTGCCACCAGTGATTTGGCGGGGTACCCGAGCAATCAGCCCCAGCATTTT. This codes for CATSDLAGYPSNQPQHF. This sequence joins TRBV24-1 and TRBJ1-5, with D hard to call. Germline V gene lookup returns CDR1 KGHDR and CDR2 SFDVKD. The CDR3 totals 17 residues. The V end was cut by 0 bases, the J end by 1 base, with 12 bases between.